The T cell receptor (beta chain) under discussion was sequenced for a study of T cell repertoires in cytomegalovirus infection. The wider study: Indications came from public TCR beta signatures; they pointed to CMV infection and to a matching HLA type. Study-wide results and limits: Identification of carriers of CMV plus the relevant HLA was performed using cumulative public TCR beta family frequency. Clonotype analysis showed dominance of the ex vivo response by HLA-C-restricted CMV-specific TCR beta clonotypes.

Trimming at V came to 5 bases and at J to 5 bases, leaving 9 bases not matched to a gene. This CDR3 comprises 16 residues. Germline V gives CDR1 SEHNR, CDR2 FQNEAQ (reference sequence). TCRdb processed the reads anew with MiXCR; each CDR3 protein has one entry. The data hold about 130,000 distinct CDR3 sequences, with 7.5% to 9% observed a single time. There are many counts of this clonotype. What it binds is unknown. This chain joins TRBV7-9 and TRBJ2-3, with 11 bases identical to TRBD2. The sequenced material came from PBMCs. This TCR came from a human donor in good health (CMV status not recorded). Some clones in this sample may be carry-over from other donors' samples. For the CDR3, the DNA is TGTGCCAGCAGCCACACTAGCGGGGGACTTGGAGATACGCAGTATTTT. Protein product: CASSHTSGGLGDTQYF.